The clone carrying this TCR beta chain was detected a few times. The antigen is not known. The source of the sample is a study of cytomegalovirus exposure and HLA in healthy donors. PCR used 60 Vbeta primers and 13 Jbeta primers. Assay: immunoSEQ multiplex PCR; the TCRdb copy retains only in-frame clones and omits some. The repertoire includes about 150,000 clones, about three quarters of them detected once, and about 1.7% sits in the top ten. The CDR3 has 17 residues. In germline, CDR1 is SGHRS, CDR2 YFSETQ. V lost 1 base, J lost 7 bases, and 24 bases lay in between. Study-wide results and caveats: From TCR beta sequences, most subjects' HLA-A and HLA-B alleles were reportedly predicted accurately. A later analysis linked a missense variant in DCLRE1C to the trimming of TCR beta V and J genes.

The source is a woman between 25 and 40 years old in good health and CMV-seronegative. This chain joins TRBV5-1 and TRBJ2-7; D possibly corresponds to TRBD1 (6 bases). Sequenced: PBMCs. Here the CDR3 reads CASSLSLRQGSQVEQYF. The CDR3 DNA follows: TGCGCCAGCAGCTTGAGCTTGAGGCAGGGGTCCCAGGTGGAGCAGTACTTC.